The rows below give T cell receptor beta chains drawn from one sample of a study of blood T cell repertoires in COVID-19. TCRdb keeps only in-frame clones here, not all; method: immunoSEQ multiplex PCR. The sample contains about 84,000 clones, around 82% of which appear only once. Sample: peripheral blood. These receptors all come from a man older than 75 with active or convalescent COVID-19. The CDR3 runs from the conserved cysteine through the conserved F or W. The D gene is left open where the match is weak. Only part of the rows carry a size: once, few, many, or a class if the clone is expanded.

length: 13
J: TRBJ2-3
V: TRBV2
size: NA
D: TRBD1
DNA: TGTGCCAGCAACCCACAGGGGGCAGATACGCAGTATTTT
CDR3: CASNPQGADTQYF

length: 15
J: TRBJ2-7
V: TRBV28
size: NA
D: TRBD2
DNA: TGTGCCAGCATTCGCCCGGGACTAGCGTTTTACGAGCAGTACTTC
CDR3: CASIRPGLAFYEQYF

length: 17
J: TRBJ1-1
V: TRBV18
size: NA
D: NA
DNA: TGTGCCAGCTCACCACTCATTGGGGGGGGGTTGAACACTGAAGCTTTCTTT
CDR3: CASSPLIGGGLNTEAFF

length: 8
J: TRBJ1-5
V: TRBV7-7
size: NA
D: NA
DNA: TGTGCTTTTCCCCCTCGGCATTTT
CDR3: CAFPPRHF

length: 14
J: TRBJ2-5
V: TRBV3-1/TRBV3-2
size: NA
D: NA
DNA: TGTGCCAGCAGCCTTCAGCGGGACCAAGAGACCCAGTACTTC
CDR3: CASSLQRDQETQYF

length: 12
J: TRBJ1-2
V: TRBV28
size: NA
D: NA
DNA: TGTGCCAGCAGTCTAAGACAGAGTGGCTACACCTTC
CDR3: CASSLRQSGYTF

length: 12
J: TRBJ1-4
V: TRBV6-5
size: NA
D: TRBD1
DNA: TGTGCCAGCAGCGCAGGGGGTGAAAAACTGTTTTTT
CDR3: CASSAGGEKLFF

length: 13
J: TRBJ2-3
V: TRBV9
size: NA
D: NA
DNA: TGTGCCAGCAGCGTGGAGGGGTCAGATACGCAGTATTTT
CDR3: CASSVEGSDTQYF

length: 17
J: TRBJ2-5
V: TRBV25-1
size: few
D: TRBD2
DNA: TGTGCCAGCAGGACGCTGACTAGCGGGAGAATCCAAGAGACCCAGTACTTC
CDR3: CASRTLTSGRIQETQYF

length: 16
J: TRBJ2-2
V: TRBV9
size: NA
D: NA
DNA: TGTGCCAGCAGCGTAGGAGTGGGAGCGAACACCGGGGAGCTGTTTTTT
CDR3: CASSVGVGANTGELFF

length: 14
J: TRBJ2-5
V: TRBV19
size: once
D: NA
DNA: TGTGCCACCATGAGGCGGGGGCCGGGGGAGACCCAGTACTTC
CDR3: CATMRRGPGETQYF

length: 12
J: TRBJ1-1
V: TRBV7-9
size: many
D: TRBD1
DNA: TGTGCCAGCAGCACAGGGGGCGCGAAGGCTTTCTTT
CDR3: CASSTGGAKAFF

length: 17
J: TRBJ2-4
V: TRBV28
size: NA
D: NA
DNA: TGTGCCAGCAGAAAAACTTCCCTTCTCAAGCCCAAAAACATTCAGTACTTC
CDR3: CASRKTSLLKPKNIQYF

length: 13
J: TRBJ1-6
V: TRBV6-5
size: NA
D: NA
DNA: TGTGCCAGCAGGTGGCAGTATAATTCACCCCTCCACTTT
CDR3: CASRWQYNSPLHF

length: 13
J: TRBJ1-5
V: TRBV6-5
size: once
D: NA
DNA: TGTGCCAGCAGGGGGACATTCAATCAGCCCCAGCATTTT
CDR3: CASRGTFNQPQHF

length: 16
J: TRBJ2-2
V: TRBV7-7
size: NA
D: NA
DNA: TGTGCCAGCAGCTCCGGTCCTTCTCGGGACACCGGGGAGCTGTTTTTT
CDR3: CASSSGPSRDTGELFF

length: 16
J: TRBJ2-3
V: TRBV25-1
size: few
D: NA
DNA: TGTGCCAGCAGAACCTCCAGGGGTGGCAGGACAGATACGCAGTATTTT
CDR3: CASRTSRGGRTDTQYF

length: 14
J: TRBJ1-5
V: TRBV6-5
size: NA
D: NA
DNA: TGTGCCAGCAGTTGGGACACGCGCGTTCAGCCCCAGCATTTT
CDR3: CASSWDTRVQPQHF

length: 14
J: TRBJ1-4
V: TRBV6-5
size: NA
D: NA
DNA: TGTGCCAGCAGCAGACAATCAACTAATGAAAAACTGTTTTTT
CDR3: CASSRQSTNEKLFF

length: 15
J: TRBJ1-6
V: TRBV3-1/TRBV3-2
size: NA
D: NA
DNA: TGTGCCAGCAGCCAAGACCAGGGTAGGGGTTCACCCCTCCACTTT
CDR3: CASSQDQGRGSPLHF